The 25 T cell receptor beta chains given below trace back to one sample, sequenced in a study of cytomegalovirus exposure and HLA in healthy donors. Primers for the PCR totalled 60 Vbeta and 13 Jbeta. Profiling relied on immunoSEQ multiplex PCR, and the TCRdb table lists in-frame clones only, not all of them. This sample has approximately 46,000 clones, with 72% found just once. The source material was PBMCs. The receptors come from a man under 40 in good health and CMV-seronegative.

The J gene is TRBJ2-1, the V gene TRBV27; 8 bases map to TRBD1. Germline V gene data show CDR1 as MNHEY and CDR2 as SMNVEV (reference sequence). The CDR3 is 15 amino acids. Trimming took 6 bases from V and 7 from J; bases not matched to a gene: 11. The CDR3 bases are TGTGCCAGCAGACCCCGGGACAGGAGTACGAATGAGCAGTTCTTC. As protein: CASRPRDRSTNEQFF.

The rearrangement links TRBV9 to TRBJ2-3, with TRBD1 matching 10 bases. The CDR3 is 16 amino acids. V trimming: 4 bases; J trimming: 5 bases; junction bases outside the gene matches: 10. Germline values: CDR1 SGDLS, CDR2 YYNGEE. The CDR3 loop reads CASSIPGTGVKDTQYF. The DNA for the CDR3 is TGTGCCAGCAGCATTCCCGGGACAGGGGTGAAAGATACGCAGTATTTT.

About this clone: The CDR3 carries no conserved terminal phenylalanine or tryptophan, so it likely arises from a read error. The chain uses TRBV10-3 and TRBJ1-5, with TRBD1 as a possible D gene (5 bases). Germline loops: CDR1 ENHRY, CDR2 SYGVKD. Trimming pared 4 bases from V and 9 bases from J, leaving 16 bases between. This CDR3 contains 14 residues. The CDR3 nucleotides read TGTGCCATCAGTGGGTGGTGGAGGGGAAGGCCCCAGCATGTT. As protein: CAISGWWRGRPQHV.

This rearrangement joins TRBV30 to TRBJ1-5; no reliable D call. Germline lookup yields CDR1 GTSNPN and CDR2 SVGIG (reference sequence). Trimming left V 4 bases short and J 10 bases short, with 20 bases between. CDR3 length: 14 amino acids. CDR3 nucleotides: TGTGCCTGGACCTACGGAGCCCTCGCGGGTCCCCAGCATTTT. As protein: CAWTYGALAGPQHF.

This sequence joins TRBV10-1 and TRBJ2-7, with 8 bases fitting TRBD1. CDR1 and CDR2 (germline): WNHNN, SYGVQD (reference sequence). The CDR3 length is 14 residues. V gave up 5 bases and J gave up 1 base; unmatched junction bases: 4. The chain's CDR3 is CASSKTGASYEQYF. CDR3 nucleotides: TGCGCCAGCAGTAAGACAGGGGCGTCCTACGAGCAGTACTTC.

This clone turned up a few times. The gene calls are TRBV2 and TRBJ1-3; D is uncertain. Germline loops: CDR1 SNHLY, CDR2 FYNNEI. V dropped 5 bases and J dropped 0 bases, with 8 bases sitting between them. The CDR3 is made up of 14 amino acids. The CDR3 sequence: CASSPGSSGNTIYF. The CDR3 nucleotides are TGTGCCAGCAGTCCGGGGAGCTCTGGAAACACCATATATTTT.

This chain links TRBV6-5 with TRBJ1-2; maybe TRBD1 (5 bases). This CDR3 has 15 amino acids. Per germline, CDR1 MNHEY and CDR2 SVGAGI. Trimming cost V 4 bases and J 4 bases, with 16 bases left between them. CDR3 residues: CASSSQGVSGYGYTF. The DNA for the CDR3 is TGTGCCAGCAGTTCCCAGGGTGTGAGTGGCTATGGCTACACCTTC.

The V gene is TRBV4-1, the J gene TRBJ2-1, with TRBD2 matching 10 bases. CDR3 length equals 17 residues. From germline, CDR1 is MGHRA and CDR2 YSYEKL. V shed 0 bases and J 0 bases; nucleotides not matched to a gene: 2. The CDR3 region is CASSQDPSGSSYNEQFF. In DNA, the CDR3 is TGCGCCAGCAGCCAAGACCCTAGCGGGAGCTCCTACAATGAGCAGTTCTTC.

This clone was found once. V is TRBV5-1 and J is TRBJ1-2, with TRBD1 identical over 9 bases. Germline CDR1 is SGHRS and CDR2 is YFSETQ. The CDR3 consists of 15 residues. Losses at the gene ends were 4 bases for V and 7 bases for J; bases not matched to a gene: 11. CDR3 amino acids: CASSIAGTGSRGYTF. CDR3 nucleotide sequence: TGCGCCAGCAGCATAGCCGGGACAGGGAGCCGTGGCTACACCTTC.

The chain links TRBV6-4 to TRBJ2-3; D not resolved. The V and J ends lost 3 bases and 2 bases respectively, with 6 bases between them. The CDR3 sequence is 13 residues long. Germline V gene lookup returns CDR1 MRHNA and CDR2 SNTAGT. The CDR3 is CASSERDTDTQYF. The CDR3 DNA is TGTGCCAGCAGTGAGCGAGACACAGATACGCAGTATTTT.

This clone appeared once. The genes are TRBV7-9 and TRBJ1-5, with a weak D call TRBD1 (6 bases). CDR3 length: 17 amino acids. Trimming removed 3 bases at V and 0 bases at J, with 15 bases between. Germline values: CDR1 SEHNR, CDR2 FQNEAQ (reference sequence). The CDR3 reads CASSLLPGHHSNQPQHF. CDR3 in DNA: TGTGCCAGCAGCTTGTTACCGGGACACCATAGCAATCAGCCCCAGCATTTT. Drawing the rest from reference TRBV7-9 and TRBJ1-5, the complete variable domain is DTGVSQNPRHKITKRGQNVTFRCDPISEHNRLYWYRQTLGQGPEFLTYFQNEAQLEKSRLLSDRFSAERPKGSFSTLEIQRTEQGDSAMYLCASSLLPGHHSNQPQHFGDGTRLSIL.

V gene TRBV7-9 combines with J gene TRBJ2-3; D remains ambiguous. The CDR3 is 16 amino acids. Germline V gene sequence: CDR1 SEHNR, CDR2 FQNEAQ (reference sequence). The V end lost 1 base, the J end lost 0 bases, and 11 bases lay between the germline ends. Written as DNA, the CDR3 is TGTGCCAGCAGCTTAGGTGGTGCGGCTAGCACAGATACGCAGTATTTT. Translated, it gives CASSLGGAASTDTQYF.

This clone has a handful of counts. The chain recombines TRBV10-2 with TRBJ2-1; TRBD1 matches 7 bases. The germline V gene encodes CDR1 WSHSY and CDR2 SAAADI. V shed 0 bases and J 8 bases; nucleotides not matched to a gene: 10. CDR3 length: 16 residues. CDR3 nucleotides: TGCGCCAGCAGTGAGTCGGGGGCAGGTGGACAGGATGAGCAGTTCTTC. As protein: CASSESGAGGQDEQFF.

The V and J genes are TRBV30 and TRBJ1-5; possible D gene TRBD1, 6 bases. V lost 2 bases and J lost 4, with 9 bases in between. The CDR3 is made up of 13 amino acids. Germline CDR1 GTSNPN, CDR2 SVGIG (reference sequence). The CDR3 coding sequence is TGTGCCTGGAGTTCAGGGACAAATCAGCCCCAGCATTTT. It codes for CAWSSGTNQPQHF.

The chain recombines TRBV29-1 with TRBJ2-7; 10 bases are a match to TRBD1. The trim removed 8 bases at V and 3 bases at J, leaving 4 bases unmatched. Per germline, CDR1 SQVTM and CDR2 ANQGSEA. This CDR3 is 12 amino acids long. CDR3 nucleotides: TGCAGCACCCGGACAGGGGGCTACGAGCAGTACTTC. Its translation is CSTRTGGYEQYF.

Here the CDR3 DNA reads TGTGCCAGCAGTTACTCTGACAGATTGAACACTGAAGCTTTCTTT. This encodes CASSYSDRLNTEAFF. The chain employs TRBV6-5 and TRBJ1-1, with a possible D match to TRBD1 (5 bases). Germline V gene sequence: CDR1 MNHEY, CDR2 SVGAGI. V lost 0 bases and J 0 bases, leaving 8 bases between the germline ends. CDR3 size: 15 residues.

In its sample, this clone was seen once. V and J are TRBV12-5 and TRBJ1-4; 8 positions agree with TRBD1. The length of the CDR3 is 15 residues. Per the germline V gene, CDR1 is LGHNT and CDR2 is FRNRAP. Unmatched junction bases numbered 2, after V lost 5 bases and J lost 0 bases. DNA of the CDR3: TGTGCTAGTGGTATACAGGGGGCAACTAATGAAAAACTGTTTTTT. Its translation: CASGIQGATNEKLFF. The whole variable domain, filled in from reference TRBV12-5 and TRBJ1-4, reads DARVTQTPRHKVTEMGQEVTMRCQPILGHNTVFWYRQTMMQGLELLAYFRNRAPLDDSGMPKDRFSAEMPDATLATLKIQPSEPRDSAVYFCASGIQGATNEKLFFGSGTQLSVL.

The chain combines TRBV2 with TRBJ2-1, with 11 bases fitting TRBD2. In germline, CDR1 is SNHLY, CDR2 FYNNEI. This CDR3 has 17 residues. Trimming cost V 0 bases and J 12 bases; bases outside gene matches: 13. CDR3 protein: CASSEAGGSGRAGGQFF. The CDR3 DNA sequence: TGTGCCAGCAGTGAAGCTGGTGGTAGCGGGAGGGCTGGCGGGCAGTTCTTC.

A remark on this clone: This likely came from a read error, as a far larger clone is one base away. The chain recombines TRBV7-9 with TRBJ2-7; tentatively, D is TRBD1 (6 bases). Germline lookup yields CDR1 SEHNR and CDR2 FQNEAQ (reference sequence). The CDR3 has 15 residues. V was pared by 4 bases and J by 2 bases, with 15 bases between. This chain's CDR3 is CASSSIGTYPYEQYF. As DNA, the CDR3 is TGTGCCAGCAGCTCCATTGGGACATACCCCTACGAGCAGTACTTC.

This chain connects TRBV6-5 to TRBJ2-6; 8 bases match TRBD1. V lost 6 bases and J lost 1; bases outside the gene matches: 2. Germline loops: CDR1 MNHEY, CDR2 SVGAGI. CDR3 length equals 15 residues. The CDR3 nucleotides are TGTGCCAGCAGCGGACAGGGATCTGGGGCCAACGTCCTGACTTTC. Translation: CASSGQGSGANVLTF.

The CDR3 reads CASSLLADTQYF. DNA for the CDR3: TGTGCCAGCAGCTTGTTAGCAGATACGCAGTATTTT. The V gene is TRBV5-6, the J gene TRBJ2-3; D remains unclear. This CDR3 contains 12 residues. Looked up from germline, CDR1 is SGHDT and CDR2 is YYEEEE. Trimming shortened V by 1 base and J by 4 bases, and 4 bases separated the two germline ends.

This chain joins TRBV7-7 and TRBJ2-1, with TRBD2 identical over 14 bases. CDR1 SSHAT and CDR2 FNYEAQ come from the germline V gene (reference sequence). After removal of 5 bases from V and 8 bases from J, the junction contained 5 bases not matched to a gene. This CDR3 has 15 residues. The CDR3 DNA is TGTGCCAGCAGCCCCGGACTAGCGGGAGGCCATGAGCAGTTCTTC. This encodes CASSPGLAGGHEQFF.

The genes are TRBV18 and TRBJ1-5; 7 nucleotides align to TRBD1. The CDR3 extends over 13 amino acids. Unmatched junction bases numbered 2, after V lost 3 bases and J lost 6 bases. CDR1 and CDR2 (germline): KGHSH, LQKENI. The CDR3 sequence is CASSPDRVQPQHF. The CDR3 region has the DNA TGTGCCAGCTCACCCGACAGGGTTCAGCCCCAGCATTTT.

This chain connects TRBV5-6 to TRBJ2-5; 8 bases are a match to TRBD1. J lost 9 bases, V lost 4 bases, and 11 bases had no gene match. Germline V gene lookup returns CDR1 SGHDT and CDR2 YYEEEE. The CDR3 runs to 14 residues. This chain's CDR3 is CASSGRTGQGAQYF. In DNA form, the CDR3 reads TGTGCCAGCAGCGGAAGGACAGGGCAAGGGGCCCAGTACTTC.

This sequence joins TRBV2 and TRBJ2-3; 8 bases map to TRBD2. The V gene end was trimmed by 7 bases and the J gene end by 0 bases; junction bases not matched to a gene: 3. Per germline, CDR1 SNHLY and CDR2 FYNNEI. This CDR3 has 14 amino acids. The CDR3 loop reads CASMGTRSTDTQYF. The CDR3 DNA follows: TGTGCCAGCATGGGGACTAGAAGCACAGATACGCAGTATTTT. The full variable domain, in which reference TRBV2 and TRBJ2-3 provide the parts outside the CDR3, is EPEVTQTPSHQVTQMGQEVILRCVPISNHLYFYWYRQILGQKVEFLVSFYNNEISEKSEIFDDQFSVERPDGSNFTLKIRSTKLEDSAMYFCASMGTRSTDTQYFGPGTRLTVL.